This passage covers 19 T cell receptor beta chains from one sample sequenced in a study of Ad26.COV2.S vaccination and SARS-CoV-2 variants. Treatment meaning: about 20 received Ad26.COV2.S at low or high dose, single or two shots; roughly 5 received placebo; per-sample allocation not given. Following the first vaccine or placebo injection, samples were taken on day 63. Measured with immunoSEQ multiplex PCR; TCRdb has only the in-frame clones, and not every one. The sample has 290,000 or so clones, about 90% seen once. Material: peripheral blood, obtained in a trial of Ad26.COV2.S vaccine versus placebo. All receptors come from a person between 18 and 65 years old who received the Ad26.COV2.S COVID-19 vaccine or a placebo.

The V gene is TRBV5-6, the J gene TRBJ1-1; TRBD1 aligns across 9 bases. Germline V gives CDR1 SGHDT, CDR2 YYEEEE. The CDR3 runs to 18 residues. With 4 bases clipped from V and 4 bases from J, the junction kept 17 bases outside the gene matches. The CDR3 DNA follows: TGTGCCAGCAGCGGATCAACAGGGGGCAAGGTCGTTAGCACTGAAGCTTTCTTT. It translates to CASSGSTGGKVVSTEAFF.

This chain joins TRBV10-3 and TRBJ2-4, with 7 positions matching TRBD2. Germline values: CDR1 ENHRY, CDR2 SYGVKD. The CDR3 totals 15 residues. V lost 2 bases to trimming and J lost 1 base; unmatched junction nucleotides: 2. The chain's CDR3 is CAISERGDAKNIQYF. CDR3 coding DNA: TGTGCCATCAGTGAGCGGGGGGACGCCAAAAACATTCAGTACTTC.

The J gene is TRBJ1-2, the V gene TRBV7-6; 7 positions match TRBD1. Trimming removed 1 base from V and 3 bases from J; junction bases left unmatched: 2. This CDR3 comprises 14 residues. The germline gives CDR1 SGHVS, CDR2 FNYEAQ. CDR3 DNA: TGTGCCAGCAGCTTAGGTCAGGGGGACTATGGCTACACCTTC. Its protein is CASSLGQGDYGYTF.

The V gene is TRBV3-1 (or the pseudogene TRBV3-2), the J gene TRBJ2-3; perhaps TRBD2 as D (5 bases). This CDR3 comprises 15 residues. Germline assignment: CDR1 LGHDT and CDR2 YNNKEL (reference sequence). Deletions cut 1 base from V and 1 base from J, with 9 bases between. This CDR3 is CASSQGGSGTDTQYF. CDR3 coding DNA: TGTGCCAGCAGCCAAGGGGGTAGCGGCACAGATACGCAGTATTTT.

This clone was recorded once. CDR3 coding DNA: TGTGCCATCAGTGGACAGGGACGCACCGGGGAGCTGTTTTTT. It codes for CAISGQGRTGELFF. This rearrangement joins TRBV10-3 to TRBJ2-2; 7 nucleotides match TRBD1. This CDR3 has 14 residues. The J segment lost 4 bases and the V segment lost 4 bases, leaving 3 bases of the junction unmatched. CDR1 is ENHRY, CDR2 SYGVKD, per germline.

The rearrangement uses TRBV30 and TRBJ1-4; D is perhaps TRBD1 (5 bases). The CDR3 extends over 13 amino acids. Germline V gives CDR1 GTSNPN, CDR2 SVGIG (reference sequence). Trimming removed 3 bases at V and 10 bases at J, with 15 bases between. This CDR3 is CAWRDGAGGKLFF. The CDR3 nucleotides read TGTGCCTGGAGGGACGGGGCGGGTGGAAAACTGTTTTTT.

Written as DNA, the CDR3 is TGCGCCAGCAGCTCGGGACTACCGATCTACAATGAGCAGTTCTTC. It translates to CASSSGLPIYNEQFF. V usage is TRBV5-1 and J usage is TRBJ2-1; 7 bases align to TRBD2. The CDR3 is made up of 15 amino acids. The J segment lost 3 bases and the V segment lost 3 bases, leaving 6 bases of the junction unmatched. Germline V gives CDR1 SGHRS, CDR2 YFSETQ.

The gene calls are TRBV5-4 and TRBJ2-2; D not resolved. CDR1 and CDR2 (germline): SGHNT, YYREEE (reference sequence). This CDR3 contains 14 residues. The V gene lost 2 bases and the J gene lost 0 bases, with 5 bases spanning the gap. CDR3 in amino acids: CASSFWTNTGELFF. CDR3 bases: TGTGCCAGCAGCTTCTGGACGAACACCGGGGAGCTGTTTTTT.

The chain joins TRBV5-1 to TRBJ2-1; D is ambiguous. CDR3 length: 17 amino acids. Germline V gene data show CDR1 as SGHRS and CDR2 as YFSETQ. Deletions cut 0 bases from V and 0 bases from J, with 13 bases between. The CDR3 loop is CASSLGLTPSSYNEQFF. CDR3 nucleotide sequence: TGCGCCAGCAGCTTGGGGCTGACCCCAAGCTCCTACAATGAGCAGTTCTTC.

CDR3 DNA sequence: TGTGCCTGGAGTGCGATCAGGGGGATCTATGGCTACACCTTC. Translated, it gives CAWSAIRGIYGYTF. The chain employs TRBV30 and TRBJ1-2; TRBD1 matches 7 bases. From germline, CDR1 is GTSNPN and CDR2 SVGIG (reference sequence). V lost 1 base, J lost 4 bases, and 6 bases stayed unmatched. This CDR3 spans 14 amino acids.

This clone occurred once. The J gene is TRBJ2-3, the V gene TRBV5-6; 8 bases match TRBD2. V dropped 4 bases and J dropped 4; count of bases not matched to a gene: 5. Germline values: CDR1 SGHDT, CDR2 YYEEEE. The CDR3 covers 14 residues. CDR3 loop: CASSPGGGADTQYF. CDR3 sequence (DNA): TGTGCCAGCAGCCCCGGGGGGGGCGCAGATACGCAGTATTTT.

The rearrangement links TRBV3-1 (or the pseudogene TRBV3-2) to TRBJ2-5, with 7 nucleotides matching TRBD2. The germline V gene encodes CDR1 LGHDT and CDR2 YNNKEL (reference sequence). V dropped 8 bases and J dropped 3; count of bases not matched to a gene: 9. This CDR3 region has 14 residues. CDR3 in DNA: TGTGCCAGCCTGGGGCTGGGGGGGGAAGAGACCCAGTACTTC. Translated, it gives CASLGLGGEETQYF.

This chain links TRBV9 with TRBJ2-4; a weak D match, TRBD2 (5 bases). In germline, CDR1 is SGDLS, CDR2 YYNGEE. The CDR3 runs 14 residues. Trimming cost V 0 bases and J 11 bases, with 15 bases left between them. For the CDR3, the DNA is TGTGCCAGCAGCGTAGAACATGGCACGGGGTTTCAGTACTTC. Its translation is CASSVEHGTGFQYF.

This sequence joins TRBV4-1 and TRBJ1-2; TRBD1 might be the D (6 bases). V was trimmed by 4 bases and J by 6 bases, leaving 15 bases between them. There are 14 residues in the CDR3. Looked up from germline, CDR1 is MGHRA and CDR2 is YSYEKL. For the CDR3, the DNA is TGCGCCAGCAGCCTCTCGACAGGAGGAAATGGCTACACCTTC. This gives the protein CASSLSTGGNGYTF.

This clone was counted a few times. This chain uses TRBV10-2 with TRBJ2-4; 8 nucleotides line up with TRBD2. The CDR3 contains 13 residues. Germline V lookup: CDR1 WSHSY, CDR2 SAAADI. The junction had 4 bases not matched to a gene; V was cut back by 6 bases and J by 6 bases. CDR3 sequence (DNA): TGCGCCAGCAGATGGACTAGCAGAAACATTCAGTACTTC. Residues: CASRWTSRNIQYF.

The rearrangement links TRBV19 to TRBJ1-1; D may be TRBD1 (6 bases). The length of the CDR3 is 17 residues. Trimming left V 7 bases short and J 8 bases short, with 29 bases between. The germline gives CDR1 LNHDA, CDR2 SQIVND (reference sequence). As DNA, the CDR3 is TGTGCCAGTAAGAGCGCTGGGGGGCCCGTCCCTCGCGGCGAAGCTTTCTTT. Encoded protein: CASKSAGGPVPRGEAFF.

The V gene is TRBV6-5, the J gene TRBJ1-2, with TRBD1 matching over 10 bases. Germline CDR1 reads MNHEY; CDR2 reads SVGAGI. The CDR3 sequence is 15 residues long. Trimming cost V 6 bases and J 6 bases; bases outside gene matches: 10. The CDR3 region has the DNA TGTGCCAGCAGCCGAAGGGACAGGGGATACGATGGCTACACCTTC. The encoded protein is CASSRRDRGYDGYTF.

This clone turned up a few times. The rearrangement uses TRBV15 and TRBJ2-7; unclear D gene. The germline V gene has CDR1 LNHNV and CDR2 YYDKDF (reference sequence). Trimming pared 0 bases from V and 0 bases from J, leaving 9 bases between. This CDR3 has 15 residues. The CDR3 nucleotides read TGTGCCACCAGCAGAGATGGGCGGAGCTCCTACGAGCAGTACTTC. This gives the protein CATSRDGRSSYEQYF.

The chain employs TRBV2 and TRBJ2-2; D could derive from TRBD1 or TRBD2 (5 bases each). The germline V and J ends were trimmed by 3 bases and 8 bases, with 13 bases remaining between them. CDR1 and CDR2 from the germline V gene are SNHLY and FYNNEI. The CDR3 consists of 14 residues. CDR3 coding DNA: TGTGCCAGCAGTGAGCCCGGGGCTCGGGGGGAGCTGTTTTTT. Its protein is CASSEPGARGELFF.